Listed here are 5 T cell receptor beta chains from one sample, sequenced in a study of cytomegalovirus exposure and HLA in healthy donors. PCR involved 60 Vbeta and 13 Jbeta primers. Clones were read by immunoSEQ multiplex PCR, and TCRdb kept only the in-frame ones, dropping some. The top ten clones hold around an eighth of a sample with under 140,000 clones, 76% of them seen once. The specimen was PBMCs. The receptors were gathered from a man aged 25-45 years in good health and CMV-seropositive.

This clone was counted a single time. The gene calls are TRBV10-3 and TRBJ2-3, with 7 bases aligning to TRBD1. The CDR3 totals 14 residues. V was clipped by 10 bases and J by 2 bases; unmatched bases: 9. Germline lookup yields CDR1 ENHRY and CDR2 SYGVKD. The CDR3 nucleotides are TGTGCCACGCGTACAGGGGATACCACAGATACGCAGTATTTT. As protein: CATRTGDTTDTQYF.

The CDR3 loop reads CASSLWADYEQYF. CDR3 DNA: TGTGCCAGCAGTTTATGGGCCGATTACGAGCAGTACTTC. The chain combines TRBV28 with TRBJ2-7; D is unresolved. There are 13 residues in the CDR3. Deletions cut 0 bases from V and 4 bases from J, with 7 bases between. Germline V CDR1 and CDR2: MDHEN, SYDVKM. Using reference TRBV28 and TRBJ2-7 for the parts outside the CDR3, the full variable domain is DVKVTQSSRYLVKRTGEKVFLECVQDMDHENMFWYRQDPGLGLRLIYFSYDVKMKEKGDIPEGYSVSREKKERFSLILESASTNQTSMYLCASSLWADYEQYFGPGTRLTVT.

The chain is built from TRBV30 and TRBJ2-1, with 7 bases fitting TRBD1. V trimming: 5 bases; J trimming: 8 bases; junction bases outside the gene matches: 12. The CDR3 totals 14 residues. Looked up from germline, CDR1 is GTSNPN and CDR2 is SVGIG (reference sequence). The CDR3 DNA follows: TGTGCCTGGGATCGACAGGGTATAGGGGATGAGCAGTTCTTC. It yields the protein CAWDRQGIGDEQFF.

The chain employs TRBV10-1 and TRBJ2-6; possibly TRBD1 for D (5 bases). V was shortened by 4 bases and J by 4 bases, with 20 bases between the two germline ends. Germline V gives CDR1 WNHNN, CDR2 SYGVQD (reference sequence). The CDR3 consists of 18 residues. CDR3: CASSGDDRCPRGANVLTF. For the CDR3, the DNA is TGCGCCAGCAGTGGGGATGACAGATGCCCCAGGGGGGCCAACGTCCTGACTTTC.

The chain joins TRBV18 to TRBJ1-6; 9 bases map to TRBD1. The CDR3 sequence is 15 residues long. Germline lookup yields CDR1 KGHSH and CDR2 LQKENI. V shed 3 bases and J 8 bases; nucleotides not matched to a gene: 5. CDR3 DNA sequence: TGTGCCAGCTCACCTATACGGGACAGGGATTCACCCCTCCACTTT. This codes for CASSPIRDRDSPLHF.